This TCR beta chain was obtained from a study of technical replicates of blood from several donors. Only in-frame clones appear in the TCRdb table, and some are missing; sequencing was by immunoSEQ multiplex PCR. The profile shows tens of thousands of clones, 85% to 95% of them singletons. This CDR3 region has 16 residues. The V gene end was trimmed by 0 bases and the J gene end by 0 bases; junction bases not matched to a gene: 3. CDR1 is SGDLS, CDR2 YYNGEE, per germline. The sequencing input was T cells isolated from PBMCs. The clonotype was recovered from a human donor in good health. V usage is TRBV9 and J usage is TRBJ2-1; 7 bases are a match to TRBD1. The CDR3 reads CASSVEGALSYNEQFF. DNA of the CDR3: TGTGCCAGCAGCGTAGAGGGGGCCCTCTCCTACAATGAGCAGTTCTTC.